One sample yielded the 7 T cell receptor beta chains listed below, sequenced in a study of CXCR3-negative and CXCR3-positive naive CD8 T cells (dated by TCRdb to about 2019). Overall study results and their limits: TRB CDR3s from CXCR3-positive naive cells showed higher hydrophobicity (lower Kidera factor 4), lower energy, and higher strength and volume indices than CXCR3-negative naive cells.

The antigens of these receptors remain unknown. The sequencing machine was a NextSeq 550. The Human TCR Profiling Kit (MiLaboratory) was used to make UMI-labeled 5' RACE TRB cDNA libraries. TCRdb reprocessed the reads and assigns one entry to each CDR3 protein sequence, leaving out DNA. This sample's table contains around 65,000 distinct CDR3 sequences. The ten largest account for 0.55% to 0.85% of the sample. The sample consisted of naive CXCR3+ CD8+ T cells from blood. The intended sense of this specimen's cell subset or site label: CD45RO-CCR7+CD27+CD95- naive CD8+ T cells expressing CXCR3 (TNR3+). These receptors all stem from a human donor in good health. Some clones in this sample may be carry-over from other donors' samples.

V is TRBV28 and J is TRBJ2-5; checking the TCRdb D call of TRBD2 is not possible without DNA. This CDR3 has 19 amino acids. Looked up from germline, CDR1 is MDHEN and CDR2 is SYDVKM. The CDR3 spells CASSPPLVRVTFQQETQYF.

This rearrangement joins TRBV3-1 to TRBJ2-1; absent DNA, TCRdb's TRBD2 call cannot be checked. The CDR3 runs to 17 residues. The germline CDR1 and CDR2 sequences are LGHDT and YNNKEL (reference sequence). The CDR3 loop reads CASSQGLAGGSYNEQFF.

The rearrangement uses TRBV29-1 and TRBJ2-3; checking the TCRdb D call of TRBD2 is not possible without DNA. The germline V gene encodes CDR1 SQVTM and CDR2 ANQGSEA. The CDR3 has 15 amino acids. CDR3 loop: CSVAGLAGGSDTQYF.

The rearrangement uses TRBV7-2 and TRBJ2-1; TCRdb's D call of TRBD1 is untestable without DNA. Germline CDR1 is SGHTA and CDR2 is FQGNSA. The CDR3 totals 14 residues. The CDR3 is CASRSGGGWNEQFF.

This chain connects TRBV29-1 to TRBJ2-2; TCRdb's D gene call, TRBD1, goes unchecked for lack of DNA. This CDR3 contains 17 residues. From germline, CDR1 is SQVTM and CDR2 ANQGSEA. The CDR3 loop reads CSVEDSRGRLNTGELFF.

This rearrangement joins TRBV12-5 to TRBJ2-1; the TRBD1 assignment by TCRdb is unverifiable without DNA. CDR1 and CDR2 (germline): LGHNT, FRNRAP. The CDR3 loop spans 14 amino acids. The CDR3 reads CASALGPDYNEQFF.

The CDR3 region is CASSVAHREATEAFF. This sequence joins TRBV9 and TRBJ1-1; TCRdb selects TRBD1, and the lack of DNA leaves this call unchecked. The CDR3 spans 15 residues. Germline values: CDR1 SGDLS, CDR2 YYNGEE.